The 3 T cell receptor beta chains below were found in one sample sequenced in a study of blood T cell repertoires in COVID-19. Data came from immunoSEQ multiplex PCR; TCRdb stores just in-frame clones and leaves some out. The table has 90,000 to 100,000 clones, roughly 88% seen once; the top ten hold roughly 25%. Input material: peripheral blood. The receptors derive from a man aged 60 to 69 with acute or convalescent COVID-19.

The genes are TRBV6-6 and TRBJ2-7, with a possible D match to TRBD2 (6 bases). Germline loops: CDR1 MNHNY, CDR2 SVGAGI (reference sequence). V was clipped by 0 bases and J by 4 bases, with 13 bases between them. The CDR3 sequence is 15 residues long. DNA of the CDR3: TGTGCCAGCAGTTACTCAGGAGGGGAGTGGTACGAGCAGTACTTC. Translating it yields CASSYSGGEWYEQYF.

The chain couples TRBV4-2 to TRBJ2-1; 8 bases are a match to TRBD2. Germline CDR1 reads LGHNA; CDR2 reads YNFKEQ. V trimming: 4 bases; J trimming: 9 bases; junction bases outside the gene matches: 5. The length of the CDR3 is 13 residues. The CDR3 bases are TGTGCCAGCAGCCTAGGACTAGCTGGTGAGCAGTTCTTC. Its translation: CASSLGLAGEQFF.

The V call is TRBV19, the J call TRBJ1-1; 8 bases line up with TRBD1. There are 15 residues in the CDR3. V was pared by 3 bases and J by 4 bases, with 7 bases of the junction left unmatched. CDR1 and CDR2 from the germline V gene are LNHDA and SQIVND (reference sequence). This CDR3 is CASSMGRGLGTEAFF. CDR3 DNA sequence: TGTGCCAGTAGTATGGGCAGGGGGCTCGGCACTGAAGCTTTCTTT.